The clone carrying this T cell receptor beta chain was recorded a few times. Its antigen is not known. The sample belongs to a study of T cell repertoires in cytomegalovirus infection. TCRdb re-called the reads with MiXCR, one entry per CDR3 protein. Seen here are just under 500,000 distinct CDR3 sequences, 33% observed once, and the top ten hold 15% to 20%. The CDR3 sequence is 14 residues long. CDR1 is SGHVS, CDR2 FQNEAQ, per germline. Trimming stripped 3 bases from V and 6 bases from J, with 15 bases between. The sequence was collected from a human donor in good health (CMV status not recorded). Some clones in this sample may be carry-over from other donors' samples. The specimen comprised cultured PBMCs, sampled from culture after CMV antigen stimulation. This chain uses TRBV7-8 with TRBJ2-7; perhaps TRBD1 as D (5 bases). This CDR3 reads CASSLGRVFIEQYF. Here the CDR3 DNA reads TGTGCCAGCAGCTTGGGCAGGGTGTTTATCGAGCAGTACTTC.